Below, 18 T cell receptor beta chains from the same sample are listed, as sequenced in a study of OX40 agonist ivuxolimab in advanced cancers. Assay used: immunoSEQ multiplex PCR; TCRdb lists only in-frame clones, some missing. The table has approximately 60,000 clones, roughly four fifths seen once; the top ten hold roughly 4.9%. The sample here was CD4+ or CD8+ T cells sorted from blood, taken in a trial of the OX40 agonist ivuxolimab. Source of these receptors: an adult with an advanced solid tumor such as melanoma, head and neck, liver or kidney cancer.

The rearrangement joins TRBV6-5 to TRBJ2-7, with a weak D call TRBD1 (5 bases). The CDR3 has 13 residues. V was cut by 0 bases and J by 4 bases, with 7 bases left in between. Per germline, CDR1 MNHEY and CDR2 SVGAGI. The CDR3: CASSYSDSYEQYF. The CDR3 nucleotides read TGTGCCAGCAGTTACTCCGACAGTTACGAGCAGTACTTC.

The rearrangement links TRBV5-4 to TRBJ2-7; 10 nucleotides match TRBD1. Looked up from germline, CDR1 is SGHNT and CDR2 is YYREEE (reference sequence). The CDR3 has 15 residues. V dropped 4 bases and J dropped 4; count of bases not matched to a gene: 8. The CDR3 sequence: CASSPGTGDGYEQYF. The CDR3 DNA sequence: TGTGCCAGCAGCCCAGGGACAGGGGACGGATACGAGCAGTACTTC.

The chain links TRBV11-2 to TRBJ2-7, with a possible D match to TRBD2 (5 bases). The length of the CDR3 is 14 residues. V lost 4 bases and J lost 0, with 10 bases in between. Germline V CDR1 and CDR2: SGHAT, FQNNGV. The CDR3 loop is CASSSGEFSYEQYF. The CDR3 DNA reads as TGTGCCAGCAGCTCCGGGGAGTTCTCCTACGAGCAGTACTTC.

The chain couples TRBV6-4 to TRBJ1-1, with D unresolved. V lost 5 bases and J lost 0, with 13 bases in between. CDR1 and CDR2 from the germline V gene are MRHNA and SNTAGT. The CDR3 loop spans 15 amino acids. CDR3 in amino acids: CASSYIQAMNTEAFF. The CDR3 DNA sequence: TGTGCCAGCAGTTACATCCAGGCGATGAACACTGAAGCTTTCTTT.

The V call is TRBV4-3, the J call TRBJ2-7, with D perhaps TRBD1 (6 bases). Germline lookup yields CDR1 LGHNA and CDR2 YSLEER. Deletions cut 0 bases from V and 5 bases from J, with 17 bases between. CDR3 length: 16 residues. CDR3 in DNA: TGCGCCAGCAGCCAAGAGATCTGGCAGGGGAAGGACGAGCAGTACTTC. Its protein is CASSQEIWQGKDEQYF.

The chain has TRBV5-1 and TRBJ2-7; D remains unclear. Germline lookup yields CDR1 SGHRS and CDR2 YFSETQ. The length of the CDR3 is 13 residues. V was trimmed by 2 bases and J by 3 bases, leaving 9 bases between them. CDR3 loop: CASSFDANYEQYF. The CDR3 DNA follows: TGCGCCAGCAGCTTTGACGCCAACTACGAGCAGTACTTC.

The chain links TRBV5-1 to TRBJ2-5; the match to TRBD2 covers 10 bases. Germline V lookup: CDR1 SGHRS, CDR2 YFSETQ. After removal of 6 bases from V and 3 bases from J, the junction contained 8 bases not matched to a gene. There are 15 residues in the CDR3. As DNA, the CDR3 is TGCGCCAGCAATATACAAGGGACTAGCGAAGAGACCCAGTACTTC. This translates into CASNIQGTSEETQYF.

This chain joins TRBV29-1 and TRBJ2-7; TRBD1 matches 7 bases. CDR3 length: 12 residues. Germline values: CDR1 SQVTM, CDR2 ANQGSEA. The V and J ends lost 2 bases and 3 bases, in that order; junction bases with no gene match: 1. CDR3 DNA sequence: TGCAGCGTTGAAAGGGACAGCTACGAGCAGTACTTC. As protein: CSVERDSYEQYF.

V usage is TRBV9 and J usage is TRBJ1-3; tentatively, D is TRBD1 (6 bases). The germline V gene encodes CDR1 SGDLS and CDR2 YYNGEE. V was clipped by 4 bases and J by 0 bases, with 20 bases between them. This CDR3 spans 18 amino acids. The CDR3 coding sequence is TGTGCCAGCAGCCCAAGTCCGGGACAAGGGATCTCTGGAAACACCATATATTTT. Its translation: CASSPSPGQGISGNTIYF.

This sequence joins TRBV6-1 and TRBJ2-7; no reliable D call. V lost 5 bases to trimming and J lost 3 bases, with 5 bases between them. This CDR3 has 11 residues. In germline, CDR1 is MNHNS, CDR2 SASEGT. CDR3 amino acids: CASSLYYEQYF. CDR3 nucleotide sequence: TGTGCCAGCAGTTTGTACTACGAGCAGTACTTC.

V gene TRBV13 combines with J gene TRBJ2-7; D gene uncertain. The CDR3 loop spans 13 amino acids. Between the trimmed V and J ends, which lost 5 bases and 2 bases, there was a span of 10 bases. Germline V gene lookup returns CDR1 PRHDT and CDR2 FYEKMQ (reference sequence). CDR3 loop: CASSRSRTYEQYF. The CDR3 coding sequence is TGTGCCAGCAGCCGTTCAAGAACCTACGAGCAGTACTTC.

The rearrangement uses TRBV19 and TRBJ2-5; 11 nucleotides match TRBD1. Germline loops: CDR1 LNHDA, CDR2 SQIVND (reference sequence). The trim removed 6 bases at V and 5 bases at J, leaving 14 bases unmatched. The CDR3 extends over 17 amino acids. This CDR3 reads CASSPGQGAPSMETQYF. The CDR3 DNA reads as TGTGCCAGTAGCCCCGGACAGGGGGCCCCATCGATGGAGACCCAGTACTTC.

This rearrangement joins TRBV6-6 to TRBJ2-7, with TRBD1 identical over 8 bases. CDR3 length equals 13 residues. J was trimmed by 2 bases and V by 5 bases; bases with no gene match: 2. Germline V gene data show CDR1 as MNHNY and CDR2 as SVGAGI (reference sequence). Written as DNA, the CDR3 is TGTGCCAGCAGTGACAGGGGACCCTACGAGCAGTACTTC. As protein: CASSDRGPYEQYF.

The chain has TRBV28 and TRBJ2-2, with TRBD1 matching over 9 bases. Germline CDR1 MDHEN, CDR2 SYDVKM. The CDR3 runs 18 residues. J lost 7 bases, V lost 2 bases, and 14 bases had no gene match. The CDR3 loop is CASSLLIKQQGAGGELFF. The CDR3 DNA sequence: TGTGCCAGCAGTTTACTAATCAAACAACAGGGGGCGGGCGGGGAGCTGTTTTTT.

The chain links TRBV6-5 to TRBJ2-3; D unclear. The V gene lost 2 bases and the J gene lost 4 bases, with 7 bases spanning the gap. Per germline, CDR1 MNHEY and CDR2 SVGAGI. CDR3 length: 13 residues. CDR3 coding DNA: TGTGCCAGCAGTTACAGGGTCTCAGATACGCAGTATTTT. Residues: CASSYRVSDTQYF.

The genes are TRBV14 and TRBJ2-7; D might be TRBD1 (6 bases). Looked up from germline, CDR1 is SGHDN and CDR2 is FVKESK. The CDR3 sequence is 15 residues long. The ends were cut back, 4 bases at V and 2 bases at J, with 15 bases in the middle. DNA of the CDR3: TGTGCCAGCAGCCCAAATACAGGGTACACCTACGAGCAGTACTTC. Amino acid sequence: CASSPNTGYTYEQYF.

This chain connects TRBV19 to TRBJ2-5; either TRBD1 or TRBD2 may supply D (6 bases each). V lost 2 bases to trimming and J lost 3 bases, with 10 bases between them. Germline V gene lookup returns CDR1 LNHDA and CDR2 SQIVND (reference sequence). The CDR3 extends over 14 amino acids. The CDR3: CASSITGAEETQYF. The CDR3 DNA reads as TGTGCCAGTAGTATAACGGGGGCAGAAGAGACCCAGTACTTC.

The chain couples TRBV13 to TRBJ1-2; D perhaps matches TRBD1 (5 bases). V lost 4 bases and J 4 bases, leaving 16 bases between the germline ends. Looked up from germline, CDR1 is PRHDT and CDR2 is FYEKMQ (reference sequence). CDR3 length: 15 residues. CDR3 DNA sequence: TGTGCCAGCAGCTCGCGACAGCTGGGGGTCTATGGCTACACCTTC. Its protein is CASSSRQLGVYGYTF.